These 22 T cell receptor beta chains originate from one sample sequenced in a study of blood T cell repertoires in COVID-19. Assay: immunoSEQ multiplex PCR; the TCRdb copy retains only in-frame clones and omits some. The sample includes approximately 200,000 clones, over 80% seen only once; the top ten take about 1.3%. Sequencing was performed on PBMCs or T cells enriched from blood (not recorded which). The receptor set was obtained from a man aged 30-40 years who had recovered from COVID-19.

This chain's CDR3 is CASSANSMETQYF. CDR3 in DNA: TGTGCCAGCAGCGCCAACTCCATGGAGACCCAGTACTTC. This chain connects TRBV9 to TRBJ2-5; no reliable D call. Per germline, CDR1 SGDLS and CDR2 YYNGEE. This CDR3 is 13 amino acids long. V was cut by 3 bases and J by 5 bases, with 11 bases left in between.

The chain uses TRBV14 and TRBJ1-2; D is perhaps TRBD1 (5 bases). V was cut by 2 bases and J by 6 bases, with 19 bases left in between. CDR1 and CDR2 from the germline V gene are SGHDN and FVKESK. The CDR3 sequence is 16 residues long. CDR3 region: CASSQLFVRGGNGYTF. CDR3 coding DNA: TGTGCCAGCAGCCAATTGTTTGTTCGGGGCGGGAATGGCTACACCTTC.

The chain has TRBV4-3 and TRBJ2-3; the D is unclear. Trimming cost V 1 base and J 4 bases, with 12 bases left between them. This CDR3 region has 15 residues. Germline V gene lookup returns CDR1 LGHNA and CDR2 YSLEER. The CDR3 DNA reads TGCGCCAGCAGCCAAGTTTCTCAGAATTCAGATACGCAGTATTTT. This translates into CASSQVSQNSDTQYF.

This clone was picked up a small number of times. The chain carries TRBV18 and TRBJ1-1; a possible D gene is TRBD1 (5 bases). V lost 3 bases and J 6 bases, leaving 11 bases between the germline ends. The CDR3 length is 13 residues. Germline values: CDR1 KGHSH, CDR2 LQKENI. Here the CDR3 DNA reads TGTGCCAGCTCACCTGGAGGGACCCCTGAAGCTTTCTTT. The encoded protein is CASSPGGTPEAFF.

This clone was counted once. J is TRBJ1-2 and V is TRBV11-2; 9 bases match TRBD1. The J segment lost 2 bases and the V segment lost 5 bases, leaving 9 bases of the junction unmatched. The CDR3 is made up of 16 amino acids. The germline gives CDR1 SGHAT, CDR2 FQNNGV. CDR3 sequence: CASSLAGTGINYGYTF. CDR3 sequence (DNA): TGTGCCAGCAGCCTAGCCGGGACAGGGATCAACTATGGCTACACCTTC. Full variable domain (outside the CDR3, taken from reference TRBV11-2 and TRBJ1-2): EAGVAQSPRYKIIEKRQSVAFWCNPISGHATLYWYQQILGQGPKLLIQFQNNGVVDDSQLPKDRFSAERLKGVDSTLKIQPAKLEDSAVYLCASSLAGTGINYGYTFGSGTRLTVV.

The chain combines TRBV10-2 with TRBJ1-5; D is ambiguous. Per the germline V gene, CDR1 is WSHSY and CDR2 is SAAADI. The CDR3 spans 14 residues. Trimming cost V 0 bases and J 4 bases, with 7 bases left between them. CDR3 nucleotides: TGCGCCAGCAGTGAGTCCCAGAATAATCAGCCCCAGCATTTT. This encodes CASSESQNNQPQHF.

This sequence joins TRBV30 and TRBJ2-7; D is ambiguous. V dropped 0 bases and J dropped 5 bases, with 5 bases sitting between them. CDR1 is GTSNPN and CDR2 is SVGIG in the germline V gene (reference sequence). The CDR3 is made up of 11 amino acids. In DNA form, the CDR3 reads TGTGCCTGGAGTGTACACCACGAGCAGTACTTC. It codes for CAWSVHHEQYF.

This clone was detected only a few times. CDR3 protein: CASSERVGGALNSPLHF. CDR3 DNA: TGTGCCAGCAGTGAACGGGTAGGGGGCGCTTTGAATTCACCCCTCCACTTT. The chain couples TRBV6-1 to TRBJ1-6; 7 positions match TRBD1. CDR3 length: 17 amino acids. CDR1 is MNHNS and CDR2 is SASEGT in the germline V gene. J gave up 7 bases and V 2 bases, and 11 bases lay outside the gene matches.

The chain combines TRBV7-2 with TRBJ2-7; D is uncertain. V was pared by 1 base and J by 2 bases, with 9 bases between. Germline V gene lookup returns CDR1 SGHTA and CDR2 FQGNSA. The CDR3 runs to 14 residues. The CDR3 is CASSLDFFAYEQYF. CDR3 DNA sequence: TGTGCCAGCAGCTTAGATTTTTTCGCCTACGAGCAGTACTTC.

This clone was counted between two and nine times. The CDR3, as DNA: TGCGCCAGCAGTGGGAGCTCCTACAATGAGCAGTTCTTC. Its protein product is CASSGSSYNEQFF. The V and J genes are TRBV10-1 and TRBJ2-1; D gene uncertain. The CDR3 has 13 amino acids. Germline CDR1 and CDR2: WNHNN and SYGVQD (reference sequence). V gave up 4 bases and J gave up 0 bases, with 4 bases separating them.

The V gene is TRBV16, the J gene TRBJ1-2; TRBD1 matches 8 bases. J lost 7 bases, V lost 0 bases, and 10 bases had no gene match. In germline, CDR1 is KGHSY, CDR2 FQNENV. The CDR3 extends over 16 amino acids. The DNA for the CDR3 is TGTGCCAGCAGCCAATCGGCCCAGGGGGCGCGGGGTGGCTACACCTTC. Translation gives CASSQSAQGARGGYTF.

This chain uses TRBV7-9 with TRBJ2-2; no clear D gene. In germline, CDR1 is SEHNR, CDR2 FQNEAQ (reference sequence). Trimming left V 2 bases short and J 3 bases short, with 13 bases between. CDR3 length: 16 residues. The CDR3 sequence: CASSLKRLLDTGELFF. The CDR3 DNA reads as TGTGCCAGCAGCTTAAAGCGTTTACTCGACACCGGGGAGCTGTTTTTT. The full variable domain, in which reference TRBV7-9 and TRBJ2-2 provide the parts outside the CDR3, is DTGVSQNPRHKITKRGQNVTFRCDPISEHNRLYWYRQTLGQGPEFLTYFQNEAQLEKSRLLSDRFSAERPKGSFSTLEIQRTEQGDSAMYLCASSLKRLLDTGELFFGEGSRLTVL.

The chain combines TRBV7-9 with TRBJ1-5; a possible D gene is TRBD1 (6 bases). This CDR3 is 14 amino acids long. Trimming removed 3 bases from V and 3 bases from J, with 9 bases in between. CDR1 and CDR2 from the germline V gene are SEHNR and FQNEAQ (reference sequence). The chain's CDR3 is CASSFTGINQPQHF. The CDR3 DNA sequence: TGTGCCAGCAGCTTTACAGGGATCAATCAGCCCCAGCATTTT.

The rearrangement joins TRBV19 to TRBJ1-1, with TRBD1 matching 7 bases. Trimming cost V 4 bases and J 10 bases; bases outside gene matches: 6. This CDR3 has 12 amino acids. The germline V gene has CDR1 LNHDA and CDR2 SQIVND (reference sequence). CDR3 sequence: CASSTGTVTAFF. DNA for the CDR3: TGTGCCAGTAGTACGGGGACAGTCACAGCTTTCTTT.

The chain employs TRBV28 and TRBJ1-1; possibly TRBD1 for D (6 bases). The V and J ends lost 5 bases and 1 base respectively, with 17 bases between them. The CDR3 runs to 16 residues. Germline V lookup: CDR1 MDHEN, CDR2 SYDVKM. The CDR3 DNA reads TGTGCCAGCAGTCCCAGAGGACAGCTACAGAACACTGAAGCTTTCTTT. Amino acid sequence: CASSPRGQLQNTEAFF. The variable domain in full, completed from reference TRBV28 and TRBJ1-1, reads DVKVTQSSRYLVKRTGEKVFLECVQDMDHENMFWYRQDPGLGLRLIYFSYDVKMKEKGDIPEGYSVSREKKERFSLILESASTNQTSMYLCASSPRGQLQNTEAFFGQGTRLTVV.

V gene TRBV2 combines with J gene TRBJ1-5, with a weak D call TRBD1 (5 bases). The CDR3 contains 13 residues. The ends were cut back, 7 bases at V and 3 bases at J, with 10 bases in the middle. Germline V gives CDR1 SNHLY, CDR2 FYNNEI. Here the CDR3 DNA reads TGTGCCAGCACAGGGTCTCTCAATCAGCCCCAGCATTTT. Residues: CASTGSLNQPQHF.

The V gene is TRBV4-1, the J gene TRBJ2-4; 8 positions match TRBD1. This CDR3 has 15 amino acids. Germline V CDR1 and CDR2: MGHRA, YSYEKL. V shed 4 bases, J shed 10 bases, and the junction held 12 bases outside the gene matches. The CDR3 DNA reads as TGCGCCAGCAGCCCCGGGCCAGGGACAGGCCCTATTCAGTACTTC. Translating it yields CASSPGPGTGPIQYF.

The chain has TRBV6-2 or TRBV6-3 and TRBJ2-5; 12 nucleotides match TRBD2. CDR3 length: 16 residues. Looked up from germline, CDR1 is MNHEY and CDR2 is SVGEGT. Losses at the gene ends were 5 bases for V and 0 bases for J; bases not matched to a gene: 4. For the CDR3, the DNA is TGTGCCAGCAGTAAGGGGACTAGCGGGTACCAAGAGACCCAGTACTTC. Translation gives CASSKGTSGYQETQYF.

The rearrangement links TRBV6-5 to TRBJ2-2, with 10 positions matching TRBD2. Looked up from germline, CDR1 is MNHEY and CDR2 is SVGAGI. CDR3 length: 16 amino acids. Unmatched junction bases numbered 4, after V lost 0 bases and J lost 6 bases. The DNA for the CDR3 is TGTGCCAGCAGTTACTCCGGTCTAGCGGGAGCCGGGGAGCTGTTTTTT. Its protein is CASSYSGLAGAGELFF.

The chain recombines TRBV19 with TRBJ2-2; D possibly corresponds to TRBD2 (7 bases). V was trimmed by 5 bases and J by 3 bases, leaving 16 bases between them. CDR1 is LNHDA and CDR2 is SQIVND in the germline V gene (reference sequence). CDR3 size: 16 residues. The CDR3 DNA reads as TGTGCCAGTAGTTTTACGGGGGGCCTCGACACCGGGGAGCTGTTTTTT. Its protein is CASSFTGGLDTGELFF.

This sequence joins TRBV4-1 and TRBJ1-3, with D maybe TRBD1 (5 bases). CDR1 is MGHRA, CDR2 YSYEKL, per germline. The CDR3 runs to 16 residues. V dropped 1 base and J dropped 1 base, with 11 bases sitting between them. CDR3 loop: CASSQGQGGSGNTIYF. As DNA, the CDR3 is TGCGCCAGCAGCCAAGGCCAGGGAGGTTCTGGAAACACCATATATTTT.

V gene TRBV11-2 combines with J gene TRBJ2-3; a possible D gene is TRBD1 (6 bases). The length of the CDR3 is 15 residues. Germline V CDR1 and CDR2: SGHAT, FQNNGV. V lost 0 bases and J lost 0, with 7 bases in between. CDR3 amino acids: CASSLEGTSTDTQYF. The CDR3 DNA sequence: TGTGCCAGCAGCTTAGAAGGGACAAGCACAGATACGCAGTATTTT.